One and the same sample provided the 13 T cell receptor beta chains below, sequenced in a study of blood T cell repertoires in COVID-19. The table came from immunoSEQ multiplex PCR; TCRdb's copy has only in-frame clones and leaves some out. The sample has more than 90,000 clones, 85% seen once. The sequenced sample consisted of peripheral blood. The receptor source for this set is a man aged 35-49 years with acute or convalescent COVID-19.

The DNA for the CDR3 is TGTGCCATCGCAGCGGGGCCCACAGATACGCAGTATTTT. This sequence encodes CAIAAGPTDTQYF. V usage is TRBV10-3 and J usage is TRBJ2-3; 7 bases line up with TRBD2. Germline loops: CDR1 ENHRY, CDR2 SYGVKD. The CDR3 length is 13 residues. The V gene end was trimmed by 8 bases and the J gene end by 2 bases; junction bases not matched to a gene: 4.

This sequence joins TRBV7-8 and TRBJ2-3; 9 positions match TRBD2. The V segment lost 5 bases and the J segment 0 bases; nucleotides outside the gene matches: 12. Germline V gives CDR1 SGHVS, CDR2 FQNEAQ. The length of the CDR3 is 18 residues. CDR3 coding DNA: TGTGCCAGCAGCCTCTCAGCGGGGGGCACTTCTAGCACAGATACGCAGTATTTT. Translated: CASSLSAGGTSSTDTQYF. The whole variable domain, remainder taken from reference TRBV7-8 and TRBJ2-3, is GAGVSQSPRYKVAKRGQDVALRCDPISGHVSLFWYQQALGQGPEFLTYFQNEAQLDKSGLPSDRFFAERPEGSVSTLKIQRTQQEDSAVYLCASSLSAGGTSSTDTQYFGPGTRLTVL.

The V gene is TRBV20-1, the J gene TRBJ2-7; no clear D gene. The CDR3 consists of 11 residues. CDR1 is DFQATT and CDR2 is SNEGSKA in the germline V gene (reference sequence). V lost 6 bases to trimming and J lost 3 bases, with 9 bases between them. CDR3 DNA sequence: TGCAGTGCCATTCGGGTCTACGAGCAGTACTTC. Translation: CSAIRVYEQYF.

As DNA, the CDR3 is TGCGCCAGCAGCGGAGCGGGCACCGGGGAGCTGTTTTTT. It is translated as CASSGAGTGELFF. The chain has TRBV5-1 and TRBJ2-2; D possibly corresponds to TRBD2 (6 bases). Trimming took off 4 bases at V and 4 bases at J, with 8 bases between the two ends. CDR3 size: 13 residues. Germline V gene sequence: CDR1 SGHRS, CDR2 YFSETQ.

The J gene is TRBJ1-2, the V gene TRBV5-1; D might be TRBD1 (5 bases). Germline loops: CDR1 SGHRS, CDR2 YFSETQ. V lost 0 bases and J lost 5, with 5 bases in between. The CDR3 consists of 12 residues. The CDR3, as DNA: TGCGCCAGCAGCTTGGGACAGTATGGCTACACCTTC. This sequence encodes CASSLGQYGYTF.

The genes are TRBV6-6 and TRBJ1-1, with TRBD1 identical over 7 bases. Trimming at V came to 2 bases and at J to 5 bases, leaving 2 bases not matched to a gene. Germline CDR1 and CDR2: MNHNY and SVGAGI (reference sequence). The CDR3 has 13 amino acids. CDR3 residues: CASSYPGGTEAFF. CDR3 nucleotide sequence: TGTGCCAGCAGTTACCCAGGGGGGACTGAAGCTTTCTTT.

The chain recombines TRBV2 with TRBJ2-7; 12 nucleotides align to TRBD1. The CDR3 is 13 amino acids. Germline CDR1 is SNHLY and CDR2 is FYNNEI. Trimming removed 4 bases from V and 6 bases from J; junction bases left unmatched: 1. The CDR3 protein is CASSGDRGREQYF. CDR3 sequence (DNA): TGTGCCAGCAGTGGGGACAGGGGGCGCGAGCAGTACTTC.

The chain carries TRBV27 and TRBJ2-7; the D gene is possibly TRBD1 (6 bases). There are 13 residues in the CDR3. Germline CDR1 MNHEY, CDR2 SMNVEV (reference sequence). Trimming removed 6 bases at V and 7 bases at J, with 16 bases between. The CDR3 nucleotides read TGTGCCAGCAGCCATGAGCCCAGGGGAGAGCAGTACTTC. Amino acids: CASSHEPRGEQYF.

The chain recombines TRBV7-9 with TRBJ2-5; 7 nucleotides match TRBD2. Germline trimming cut 5 bases from V and 5 bases from J; bases unmatched to any gene: 5. This CDR3 is built from 13 residues. The germline V gene has CDR1 SEHNR and CDR2 FQNEAQ (reference sequence). The CDR3, as DNA: TGTGCCAGCAGCCCGACTAGCCACGAGACCCAGTACTTC. Encoded protein: CASSPTSHETQYF.

The CDR3 region is CASSFQGAGGNTIYF. CDR3 coding DNA: TGTGCCAGCAGTTTCCAGGGGGCAGGTGGAAACACCATATATTTT. The V and J genes are TRBV28 and TRBJ1-3; 8 nucleotides match TRBD1. Germline CDR1 is MDHEN and CDR2 is SYDVKM. Losses at the gene ends were 3 bases for V and 3 bases for J; bases not matched to a gene: 4. This CDR3 is 15 amino acids long.

The V call is TRBV6-6, the J call TRBJ1-4, with D possibly TRBD1 on 5 matching bases. V was cut by 6 bases and J by 3 bases, with 17 bases left in between. The V gene's germline CDR1 is MNHNY and CDR2 SVGAGI (reference sequence). This CDR3 contains 16 residues. CDR3 DNA sequence: TGTGCCAGCAGCCGCGGGGGGTTGGGGGCTAATGAAAAACTGTTTTTT. As protein: CASSRGGLGANEKLFF.

This chain joins TRBV12-3 or TRBV12-4 and TRBJ2-1; D remains ambiguous. Trimming removed 4 bases from V and 9 bases from J, with 13 bases in between. This CDR3 is built from 13 residues. The CDR3 coding sequence is TGTGCCAGCAGTTCCCAACCCCGGAGTGAGCAGTTCTTC. Translating it yields CASSSQPRSEQFF.

The V gene is TRBV28, the J gene TRBJ2-5; 10 bases align to TRBD2. From germline, CDR1 is MDHEN and CDR2 SYDVKM. There are 14 residues in the CDR3. Trimming cost V 6 bases and J 3 bases; bases outside gene matches: 4. CDR3 loop: CASREGLAEETQYF. The CDR3 DNA reads as TGTGCCAGCAGAGAAGGACTAGCGGAAGAGACCCAGTACTTC.